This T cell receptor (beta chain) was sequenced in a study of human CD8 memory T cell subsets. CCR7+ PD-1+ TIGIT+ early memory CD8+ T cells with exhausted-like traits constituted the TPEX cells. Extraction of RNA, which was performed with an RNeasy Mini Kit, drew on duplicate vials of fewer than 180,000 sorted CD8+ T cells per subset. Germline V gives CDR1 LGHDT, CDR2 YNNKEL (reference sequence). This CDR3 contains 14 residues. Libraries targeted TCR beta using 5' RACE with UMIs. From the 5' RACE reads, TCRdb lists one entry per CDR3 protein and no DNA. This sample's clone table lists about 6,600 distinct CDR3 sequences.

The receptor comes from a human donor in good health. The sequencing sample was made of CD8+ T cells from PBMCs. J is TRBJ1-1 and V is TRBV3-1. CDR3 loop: CASSQTRPVDEAFF.